The 23 T cell receptor beta chains presented below share a single source sample, sequenced in a study of cytomegalovirus exposure and HLA in healthy donors (dated by TCRdb to the late 2010s). Library prep was done by the immunoSEQ multiplex PCR assay. The multiplex PCR relied on a mix of 60 forward primers for TCR Vbeta segments and 13 reverse primers for TCR Jbeta segments. TCRdb re-hosts the immuneACCESS table, in-frame sequences only. Its copies lack some clones; in the studies checked, an unresolved V gene accounts for under half of them, and the cause for the rest is not known. This sample holds about 180,000 clones; roughly 80% were observed only once. Jointly, the top ten make up roughly 2.3% of the sample. The specimen was PBMCs. The receptors come from a male donor in good health and CMV-seronegative.

V is TRBV6-5 and J is TRBJ2-5, with 8 bases matching TRBD2. The CDR3 has 15 amino acids. Per the germline V gene, CDR1 is MNHEY and CDR2 is SVGAGI. V shed 6 bases and J 1 base; nucleotides not matched to a gene: 7. CDR3 nucleotides: TGTGCCAGCAGCAGACGGACTAGCTCCCAAGAGACCCAGTACTTC. It specifies CASSRRTSSQETQYF.

The V call is TRBV28, the J call TRBJ2-7; TRBD1 matches 9 bases. Unmatched junction bases numbered 10, after V lost 5 bases and J lost 5 bases. Germline lookup yields CDR1 MDHEN and CDR2 SYDVKM. The CDR3 loop spans 15 amino acids. The CDR3 reads CASSGPGTGNHEQYF. The CDR3 DNA follows: TGTGCCAGCAGTGGTCCCGGGACAGGGAACCACGAGCAGTACTTC.

The DNA for the CDR3 is TGTGCCAGCAGCCCGGGACACCTCATACCCATCATGAACACTGAAGCTTTCTTT. Encoded protein: CASSPGHLIPIMNTEAFF. The rearrangement joins TRBV7-3 to TRBJ1-1, with a tentative D call TRBD1 (6 bases). V was pared by 5 bases and J by 0 bases, with 22 bases between. CDR1 is SGHTA and CDR2 is FQGTGA in the germline V gene. The CDR3 sequence is 18 residues long.

This chain links TRBV7-9 with TRBJ1-5; D gene ambiguous. Germline loops: CDR1 SEHNR, CDR2 FQNEAQ (reference sequence). This CDR3 has 13 amino acids. The germline V and J ends were trimmed by 4 bases and 7 bases, with 11 bases remaining between them. The CDR3 region is CASSSDFEQPQHF. For the CDR3, the DNA is TGTGCCAGCAGCTCCGACTTTGAACAGCCCCAGCATTTT.

This clone has just one count. CDR3 bases: TGTGCCATCAGTGAGACAGGGGAAGCTTTCTTT. It is translated as CAISETGEAFF. The rearrangement links TRBV10-3 to TRBJ1-1, with D possibly being TRBD1 (6 bases). In germline, CDR1 is ENHRY, CDR2 SYGVKD. V dropped 2 bases and J dropped 8 bases, with 6 bases sitting between them. CDR3 size: 11 residues.

This clone was seen a handful of times. The genes are TRBV28 and TRBJ2-1; D possibly corresponds to TRBD2 (5 bases). Deletions cut 8 bases from V and 7 bases from J, with 12 bases between. This CDR3 has 12 residues. Germline CDR1 reads MDHEN; CDR2 reads SYDVKM. The CDR3 is CASATRLNEQFF. The CDR3 region has the DNA TGTGCCAGCGCCACTAGGCTGAATGAGCAGTTCTTC. The full variable domain, completed using reference TRBV28 and TRBJ2-1, is DVKVTQSSRYLVKRTGEKVFLECVQDMDHENMFWYRQDPGLGLRLIYFSYDVKMKEKGDIPEGYSVSREKKERFSLILESASTNQTSMYLCASATRLNEQFFGPGTRLTVL.

The chain recombines TRBV7-9 with TRBJ2-3; 8 bases match TRBD2. This CDR3 comprises 12 residues. Germline V lookup: CDR1 SEHNR, CDR2 FQNEAQ (reference sequence). After removal of 5 bases from V and 7 bases from J, the junction contained 2 bases not matched to a gene. In nucleotides, the CDR3 is TGTGCCAGCAGCAGTAGCGGGAATACGCAGTATTTT. Residues: CASSSSGNTQYF.

The chain is built from TRBV27 and TRBJ2-5, with 9 positions matching TRBD1. Germline loops: CDR1 MNHEY, CDR2 SMNVEV (reference sequence). This CDR3 is built from 15 residues. The ends lost 4 bases at V and 4 bases at J; junction bases unmatched: 7. CDR3 coding DNA: TGTGCCAGCAGTTCTTACGGGACAGGGAGAGAGACCCAGTACTTC. It is translated as CASSSYGTGRETQYF.

This clone turned up a few times. The chain has TRBV4-3 and TRBJ1-2; the match to TRBD1 covers 9 bases. This CDR3 region has 16 residues. Losses at the gene ends were 0 bases for V and 0 bases for J; bases not matched to a gene: 2. The germline gives CDR1 LGHNA, CDR2 YSLEER. The CDR3 sequence is CASSQEGTGSNYGYTF. CDR3 DNA: TGCGCCAGCAGCCAAGAGGGGACAGGGTCTAACTATGGCTACACCTTC.

This chain links TRBV19 with TRBJ1-2; D unresolved. The CDR3 length is 13 residues. V gave up 0 bases and J gave up 4 bases, with 6 bases separating them. Looked up from germline, CDR1 is LNHDA and CDR2 is SQIVND (reference sequence). The CDR3 DNA sequence: TGTGCCAGTAGTATAGATCTGAGCTATGGCTACACCTTC. Encoded protein: CASSIDLSYGYTF.

This chain links TRBV27 with TRBJ2-3, with 11 bases identical to TRBD2. Trimming at V came to 5 bases and at J to 8 bases, leaving 12 bases not matched to a gene. Per the germline V gene, CDR1 is MNHEY and CDR2 is SMNVEV (reference sequence). This CDR3 region has 16 residues. CDR3 in amino acids: CASSALLAGGPGTQYF. The DNA of the CDR3 is TGTGCCAGCAGTGCACTTTTAGCGGGGGGGCCCGGTACGCAGTATTTT.

This chain connects TRBV30 to TRBJ2-2; weak D call: TRBD2 (5 bases). Germline CDR1 reads GTSNPN; CDR2 reads SVGIG (reference sequence). The CDR3 spans 14 residues. Trimming removed 2 bases from V and 5 bases from J, with 12 bases in between. CDR3 amino acids: CAWSQNRRTGELFF. The CDR3 DNA follows: TGTGCCTGGAGTCAAAATCGGAGGACCGGGGAGCTGTTTTTT. The whole variable domain, remainder taken from reference TRBV30 and TRBJ2-2, is SQTIHQWPATLVQPVGSPLSLECTVEGTSNPNLYWYRQAAGRGLQLLFYSVGIGQISSEVPQNLSASRPQDRQFILSSKKLLLSDSGFYLCAWSQNRRTGELFFGEGSRLTVL.

This chain links TRBV9 with TRBJ1-4; D is undetermined. There are 13 residues in the CDR3. Germline V gene data show CDR1 as SGDLS and CDR2 as YYNGEE. V was shortened by 7 bases and J by 5 bases, with 12 bases between the two germline ends. The CDR3, as DNA: TGTGCCAGCGGAGATCGTATGAATGAAAAACTGTTTTTT. Amino acid sequence: CASGDRMNEKLFF.

V gene TRBV7-9 combines with J gene TRBJ2-5; TRBD1 aligns across 10 bases. V gave up 5 bases and J gave up 5 bases; unmatched junction bases: 17. The CDR3 has 18 amino acids. The germline V gene encodes CDR1 SEHNR and CDR2 FQNEAQ (reference sequence). CDR3 nucleotides: TGTGCCAGCAGCCCTCTCGGACAGGGGGATGGAACCCGGGAGACCCAGTACTTC. Its translation: CASSPLGQGDGTRETQYF.

This chain links TRBV7-2 with TRBJ2-3; TRBD2 aligns across 12 bases. The CDR3 runs 15 residues. The V and J ends lost 3 bases and 6 bases, in that order; junction bases with no gene match: 4. Germline CDR1 reads SGHTA; CDR2 reads FQGNSA. The CDR3 protein is CASSLTSGRADTQYF. The CDR3 nucleotides read TGTGCCAGCAGCTTGACTAGCGGGAGAGCGGATACGCAGTATTTT.

This clone was seen once. The chain employs TRBV6-1 and TRBJ2-5; D unresolved. The germline V and J ends were trimmed by 4 bases and 2 bases, with 8 bases remaining between them. The CDR3 length is 13 residues. Germline CDR1 reads MNHNS; CDR2 reads SASEGT. DNA of the CDR3: TGTGCCAGCAGTGTACACCGACAAGAGACCCAGTACTTC. Protein product: CASSVHRQETQYF.

The chain combines TRBV7-8 with TRBJ1-6; 8 bases are shared with TRBD1. CDR1 and CDR2 (germline): SGHVS, FQNEAQ. This CDR3 comprises 18 residues. V was clipped by 2 bases and J by 10 bases; unmatched bases: 16. The CDR3 loop reads CASSLNRLTGELGSPLHF. CDR3 DNA sequence: TGTGCCAGCAGCTTAAATAGGTTGACAGGGGAGCTGGGCTCACCCCTCCACTTT.

This chain connects TRBV6-5 to TRBJ1-5; D is uncertain. Deletions cut 5 bases from V and 4 bases from J, with 12 bases between. This CDR3 comprises 14 residues. CDR1 and CDR2 (germline): MNHEY, SVGAGI. The CDR3 sequence is CASSPSGLNQPQHF. Here the CDR3 DNA reads TGTGCCAGCAGTCCCTCCGGACTGAATCAGCCCCAGCATTTT.

The gene calls are TRBV2 and TRBJ2-1, with TRBD2 matching 8 bases. With 5 bases clipped from V and 6 bases from J, the junction kept 6 bases outside the gene matches. The CDR3 sequence is 14 residues long. Per germline, CDR1 SNHLY and CDR2 FYNNEI. This CDR3 reads CASSLTGGPNEQFF. CDR3 coding DNA: TGTGCCAGCAGTCTAACGGGAGGGCCCAATGAGCAGTTCTTC.

The rearrangement joins TRBV19 to TRBJ2-5, with 12 bases identical to TRBD1. The CDR3 contains 16 residues. Germline-derived CDR1 and CDR2 are LNHDA and SQIVND (reference sequence). With V trimmed by 5 bases and J by 5 bases, 9 bases remained unmatched. CDR3 sequence reads: CASSLPGQGAAETQYF. For the CDR3, the DNA is TGTGCCAGTAGTCTCCCGGGACAGGGGGCGGCGGAGACCCAGTACTTC.

This clone was counted a few times. V usage is TRBV6-5 and J usage is TRBJ1-1; perhaps TRBD1 as D (5 bases). The germline CDR1 and CDR2 sequences are MNHEY and SVGAGI. This CDR3 region has 15 residues. Trimming left V 8 bases short and J 0 bases short, with 16 bases between. This CDR3 reads CASGRGTFMNTEAFF. In DNA form, the CDR3 reads TGTGCCAGCGGAAGGGGAACCTTCATGAACACTGAAGCTTTCTTT.

The chain links TRBV2 to TRBJ2-1; 7 bases match TRBD2. The germline CDR1 and CDR2 sequences are SNHLY and FYNNEI. The CDR3 has 17 amino acids. The trim removed 2 bases at V and 5 bases at J, leaving 12 bases unmatched. The CDR3 DNA reads as TGTGCCAGCAGTGAAAGTAGGGAGGGAGGACGGAACAATGAGCAGTTCTTC. Its protein product is CASSESREGGRNNEQFF.

With respect to this clone: This CDR3 fails to terminate in the conserved phenylalanine or tryptophan, so it likely reflects a read error. The rearrangement joins TRBV4-1 to TRBJ1-2; 10 positions match TRBD1. Unmatched junction bases numbered 10, after V lost 2 bases and J lost 4 bases. Germline CDR1 MGHRA, CDR2 YSYEKL. The CDR3 is 17 residues long. The CDR3 bases are TGCGCCAGCAGCCAAATCCCAAGGGACAGGGGCATCTATGGCTACACCCTC. Translated, it gives CASSQIPRDRGIYGYTL.